The clone carrying this T cell receptor (beta chain) has a handful of counts. Its antigen is as yet unknown. Coverage ceases 3 residues before the CDR3 finishes, and the germline J gene fills in the end. This entry belongs to a study of T cell clonality in common variable immunodeficiency. CDR3 size: 13 residues. Germline V gene data show CDR1 as SGHVS and CDR2 as FNYEAQ. Trimming pared 8 bases from V and 3 bases from J, leaving 14 bases between. Equal genomic DNA amounts from CVID and control samples were sequenced. Assay: immunoSEQ multiplex PCR; the TCRdb copy retains only in-frame clones and omits some. Observed in the sample are tens of thousands of clones, none of them singletons. General study results and limits: CVID subjects had higher TCRbeta clonality than healthy controls, most marked in about a third. Common variable immunodeficiency TCR beta sequences reportedly had fewer deletions and N-nucleotide insertions.

Input material: peripheral blood mononuclear cells. V usage is TRBV7-6 and J usage is TRBJ2-7; the D gene is possibly TRBD2 (5 bases). The origin of this receptor is a person between 18 and 75 years old in good health. CDR3 bases read: TGTGCCAGCGGTATACAACGGGGCTACGAG. Protein product: CASGIQRGYE. The CDR3 reads in full as CASGIQRGYEQYF.